The 29 T cell receptor beta chains below come from one sample, sequenced in a study of healthy donors' naive CD4 and CD8 T cells. TCR libraries were built from about 500 ng of total RNA by linear amplification. Using its own MiXCR run on the reads, TCRdb lists one record per CDR3 protein. The table lists about 180,000 distinct CDR3 sequences, 74% of them singletons. The material sequenced was naive CD4+ and CD8+ T cells sorted from blood, pooled from several donors. Source of these receptors: a pool of human donors in good health; the sample pools cells from several healthy donors.

This rearrangement joins TRBV20-1 to TRBJ2-7; TRBD2 agrees at 9 bases. The CDR3 covers 12 residues. Unmatched junction bases numbered 6, after V lost 6 bases and J lost 6 bases. Germline CDR1 and CDR2: DFQATT and SNEGSKA (reference sequence). The CDR3 here is CSAQGTSPEQYF. CDR3 coding DNA: TGCAGTGCGCAAGGGACTAGCCCCGAGCAGTACTTC.

The genes are TRBV19 and TRBJ1-5, with D perhaps TRBD1 (5 bases). The CDR3 covers 15 residues. Germline V gives CDR1 LNHDA, CDR2 SQIVND (reference sequence). Trimming removed 6 bases from V and 0 bases from J, with 12 bases in between. The CDR3 nucleotides are TGTGCCAGTAGGCTACGGGGGATTAGCAATCAGCCCCAGCATTTT. This gives the protein CASRLRGISNQPQHF.

J is TRBJ2-1 and V is TRBV19; perhaps TRBD1 as D (5 bases). V dropped 3 bases and J dropped 2 bases, with 17 bases sitting between them. The CDR3 length is 17 residues. Per germline, CDR1 LNHDA and CDR2 SQIVND (reference sequence). The CDR3 DNA sequence: TGTGCCAGTAGTATCGGCCCCGCAGGGCCAACCTACAATGAGCAGTTCTTC. It codes for CASSIGPAGPTYNEQFF.

The V gene is TRBV5-1, the J gene TRBJ2-1, with 11 bases fitting TRBD2. The CDR3 is 17 amino acids. J lost 2 bases, V lost 4 bases, and 8 bases had no gene match. Per the germline V gene, CDR1 is SGHRS and CDR2 is YFSETQ. CDR3: CASSTGLAGAPYNEQFF. The DNA for the CDR3 is TGCGCCAGCAGCACCGGACTAGCGGGCGCCCCCTACAATGAGCAGTTCTTC.

CDR3 protein: CASSLSQVEQYF. The CDR3 DNA reads TGTGCCAGCAGCTTAAGCCAGGTCGAGCAGTACTTC. The chain uses TRBV5-7 and TRBJ2-7; no definite D call. TRBV5-7 is treated as an ORF (open reading frame) with a function not yet certain. The CDR3 loop spans 12 amino acids. With 2 bases removed from V and 6 bases from J, the gap between germline ends came to 9 bases.

This chain joins TRBV29-1 and TRBJ1-1, with no clear D. In germline, CDR1 is SQVTM, CDR2 ANQGSEA. V was pared by 4 bases and J by 1 base, with 10 bases between. This CDR3 is built from 13 residues. The CDR3 region is CSVVEGTNTEAFF. The CDR3 DNA reads TGCAGCGTTGTTGAGGGCACGAACACTGAAGCTTTCTTT.

This clonotype was detected only once. This chain connects TRBV27 to TRBJ2-1; unclear D gene. In germline, CDR1 is MNHEY, CDR2 SMNVEV (reference sequence). The CDR3 contains 12 residues. With 3 bases removed from V and 8 bases from J, the gap between germline ends came to 8 bases. The CDR3 sequence is CASSFPGYEQFF. The CDR3 nucleotides are TGTGCCAGCAGTTTTCCCGGGTATGAGCAGTTCTTC.

In this sample, this clonotype turned up once. The chain joins TRBV27 to TRBJ2-1, with 14 nucleotides matching TRBD2. Looked up from germline, CDR1 is MNHEY and CDR2 is SMNVEV (reference sequence). This CDR3 contains 13 residues. J was trimmed by 6 bases and V by 9 bases; bases with no gene match: 1. The CDR3 loop is CASGTSGSNEQFF. The CDR3 DNA sequence: TGTGCCAGTGGGACTAGCGGGAGCAATGAGCAGTTCTTC.

For this clonotype: The junction does not match germline at one end; this may be a read error. V usage is TRBV19 and J usage is TRBJ1-3, with TRBD1 identical over 8 bases. This CDR3 spans 15 amino acids. Germline CDR1 reads LNHDA; CDR2 reads SQIVND (reference sequence). In nucleotides, the CDR3 is TGTGCCAGTACCCCGGAGGGGACAGGAGGAAACACCACATATTTT. This sequence encodes CASTPEGTGGNTTYF.

J is TRBJ1-2 and V is TRBV19; a weak D match, TRBD1 (5 bases). Germline V gives CDR1 LNHDA, CDR2 SQIVND (reference sequence). The length of the CDR3 is 15 residues. V was cut by 8 bases and J by 8 bases, with 24 bases left in between. This CDR3 reads CASEDSPSPRWGYTF. Here the CDR3 DNA reads TGTGCCAGTGAAGACAGCCCCTCGCCGCGTTGGGGCTACACCTTC.

The chain combines TRBV5-6 with TRBJ2-7; either TRBD1 or TRBD2 may fit D (7 bases each). The CDR3 sequence is 16 residues long. V shed 6 bases and J shed 2 bases, with 21 bases lying between them. From germline, CDR1 is SGHDT and CDR2 YYEEEE. The CDR3 reads CASNPRQGGITYEQYF. The CDR3 DNA reads as TGTGCCAGCAACCCACGACAGGGAGGGATTACCTACGAGCAGTACTTC. Full variable domain (rest looked up from reference TRBV5-6 and TRBJ2-7): DAGVTQSPTHLIKTRGQQVTLRCSPKSGHDTVSWYQQALGQGPQFIFQYYEEEERQRGNFPDRFSGHQFPNYSSELNVNALLLGDSALYLCASNPRQGGITYEQYFGPGTRLTVT.

The V and J genes are TRBV5-4 and TRBJ1-1; D is unresolved. Germline V gives CDR1 SGHNT, CDR2 YYREEE (reference sequence). The CDR3 is 15 amino acids. Between the trimmed V and J ends, which lost 3 bases and 0 bases, there was a span of 12 bases. The CDR3 region is CASSSYQTVNTEAFF. CDR3 DNA sequence: TGTGCCAGCAGCTCCTACCAAACAGTGAACACTGAAGCTTTCTTT.

The chain employs TRBV18 and TRBJ1-2; D is ambiguous. Germline CDR1 and CDR2: KGHSH and LQKENI. The CDR3 loop spans 13 amino acids. V was cut by 3 bases and J by 1 base, with 6 bases left in between. The CDR3 spells CASSPEVNYGYTF. CDR3 nucleotide sequence: TGTGCCAGCTCACCCGAGGTTAACTATGGCTACACCTTC.

The genes are TRBV29-1 and TRBJ2-7; 7 bases align to TRBD2. Per germline, CDR1 SQVTM and CDR2 ANQGSEA. With 1 base clipped from V and 4 bases from J, the junction kept 1 base outside the gene matches. The length of the CDR3 is 12 residues. The CDR3 protein is CSVEGGGYEQYF. CDR3 in DNA: TGCAGCGTTGAAGGGGGGGGTTACGAGCAGTACTTC.

This chain uses TRBV6-5 with TRBJ2-7; 8 bases map to TRBD1. This CDR3 has 16 residues. The germline V gene encodes CDR1 MNHEY and CDR2 SVGAGI. V lost 6 bases to trimming and J lost 4 bases; unmatched junction nucleotides: 14. Here the CDR3 reads CASSTRRAGGTYEQYF. The CDR3 coding sequence is TGTGCCAGCAGCACACGCCGGGCAGGGGGCACATACGAGCAGTACTTC.

CDR3 DNA sequence: TGCAGCGTTAACAGGGGATTATATGGCTACACCTTC. It yields the protein CSVNRGLYGYTF. The V and J genes are TRBV29-1 and TRBJ1-2; 7 bases line up with TRBD1. Trimming took 5 bases from V and 5 from J; bases not matched to a gene: 5. Germline CDR1 reads SQVTM; CDR2 reads ANQGSEA. The CDR3 has 12 residues. Complete variable domain (other parts from reference TRBV29-1 and TRBJ1-2): SAVISQKPSRDICQRGTSLTIQCQVDSQVTMMFWYRQQPGQSLTLIATANQGSEATYESGFVIDKFPISRPNLTFSTLTVSNMSPEDSSIYLCSVNRGLYGYTFGSGTRLTVV.

The chain uses TRBV19 and TRBJ1-3, with TRBD1 identical over 8 bases. V dropped 11 bases and J dropped 2; count of bases not matched to a gene: 5. Germline V gene sequence: CDR1 LNHDA, CDR2 SQIVND (reference sequence). This CDR3 has 13 residues. The CDR3 region is CAGGTGPGNTIYF. In DNA, the CDR3 is TGTGCCGGGGGGACAGGACCTGGAAACACCATATATTTT.

V usage is TRBV2 and J usage is TRBJ1-6, with TRBD1 identical over 9 bases. Trimming at V came to 8 bases and at J to 9 bases, leaving 11 bases not matched to a gene. The germline V gene has CDR1 SNHLY and CDR2 FYNNEI. This CDR3 comprises 15 residues. CDR3 DNA sequence: TGTGCCAGCTCCCCACAGGGGGCGGCTAGTTCACCCCTCCACTTT. Amino acid sequence: CASSPQGAASSPLHF.

This chain connects TRBV30 to TRBJ1-5; TRBD1 aligns across 7 bases. Germline CDR1 reads GTSNPN; CDR2 reads SVGIG (reference sequence). The V gene end was trimmed by 2 bases and the J gene end by 4 bases; junction bases not matched to a gene: 5. This CDR3 has 14 amino acids. CDR3 residues: CAWSWAGGNQPQHF. CDR3 bases: TGTGCCTGGAGTTGGGCAGGGGGGAATCAGCCCCAGCATTTT. Complete variable domain (other parts from reference TRBV30 and TRBJ1-5): SQTIHQWPATLVQPVGSPLSLECTVEGTSNPNLYWYRQAAGRGLQLLFYSVGIGQISSEVPQNLSASRPQDRQFILSSKKLLLSDSGFYLCAWSWAGGNQPQHFGDGTRLSIL.

This clonotype was counted only a few times. The V gene is TRBV29-1, the J gene TRBJ1-2; possible D gene TRBD1, 5 bases. The CDR3 totals 13 residues. Germline V gene sequence: CDR1 SQVTM, CDR2 ANQGSEA. Trimming shortened V by 1 base and J by 7 bases, and 13 bases separated the two germline ends. The chain's CDR3 is CSVEGPDTLGYTF. The CDR3 nucleotides are TGCAGCGTTGAAGGGCCGGACACTCTTGGCTACACCTTC. Combining the CDR3 with reference TRBV29-1 and TRBJ1-2 gives the whole variable domain SAVISQKPSRDICQRGTSLTIQCQVDSQVTMMFWYRQQPGQSLTLIATANQGSEATYESGFVIDKFPISRPNLTFSTLTVSNMSPEDSSIYLCSVEGPDTLGYTFGSGTRLTVV.

The rearrangement uses TRBV29-1 and TRBJ1-4, with D tentatively TRBD1 (5 bases). This CDR3 is built from 15 residues. Germline V gene lookup returns CDR1 SQVTM and CDR2 ANQGSEA. The V gene lost 7 bases and the J gene lost 0 bases, with 15 bases spanning the gap. The CDR3 DNA reads TGCAGCGCTTGGGGGGAGCACTCAACTAATGAAAAACTGTTTTTT. Protein product: CSAWGEHSTNEKLFF.

The chain employs TRBV4-3 and TRBJ2-7; 7 positions match TRBD1. CDR1 and CDR2 (germline): LGHNA, YSLEER. V trimming: 5 bases; J trimming: 2 bases; junction bases outside the gene matches: 6. The CDR3 is 14 amino acids. CDR3 coding DNA: TGCGCCAGCAGCTTCAACAGGGGCCCCTACGAGCAGTACTTC. It codes for CASSFNRGPYEQYF.

The chain employs TRBV14 and TRBJ1-2; possibly TRBD1 for D (5 bases). This CDR3 has 16 amino acids. CDR1 and CDR2 (germline): SGHDN, FVKESK. V shed 2 bases and J shed 3 bases, with 16 bases lying between them. CDR3 in amino acids: CASSQPTWGRDYGYTF. Written as DNA, the CDR3 is TGTGCCAGCAGCCAACCTACGTGGGGCAGAGACTATGGCTACACCTTC.

This CDR3 is CASNEGPYNEQFF. CDR3 in DNA: TGTGCCAGTAATGAGGGTCCCTACAATGAGCAGTTCTTC. V is TRBV19 and J is TRBJ2-1, with D perhaps matching TRBD2 (5 bases). CDR1 is LNHDA, CDR2 SQIVND, per germline (reference sequence). The length of the CDR3 is 13 residues. V lost 7 bases, J lost 2 bases, and 9 bases lay in between.

The chain recombines TRBV20-1 with TRBJ1-2; D possibly corresponds to TRBD1 (5 bases). Per the germline V gene, CDR1 is DFQATT and CDR2 is SNEGSKA (reference sequence). V lost 4 bases and J 6 bases, leaving 12 bases between the germline ends. The CDR3 sequence is 12 residues long. CDR3 bases: TGCAGTGCTACCCGGGACGTAGATGGCTACACCTTC. Its translation is CSATRDVDGYTF.

This clonotype was counted only a few times. CDR3 bases: TGTGCCAGCAGAGACAACTCTAACACTGAAGCTTTCTTT. It is translated as CASRDNSNTEAFF. The chain is built from TRBV6-1 and TRBJ1-1; no definite D call. The CDR3 covers 13 residues. Germline loops: CDR1 MNHNS, CDR2 SASEGT. V lost 6 bases to trimming and J lost 2 bases, with 10 bases between them.

The gene calls are TRBV12-3 or TRBV12-4 and TRBJ1-4, with unresolved D. V lost 6 bases, J lost 3 bases, and 8 bases lay in between. This CDR3 is built from 13 residues. CDR3 residues: CASRALANEKLFF. For the CDR3, the DNA is TGTGCCAGCAGGGCCCTGGCTAATGAAAAACTGTTTTTT.

V and J are TRBV5-6 and TRBJ2-7; tentatively, D is TRBD1 (6 bases). Germline V gene sequence: CDR1 SGHDT, CDR2 YYEEEE. The ends were cut back, 4 bases at V and 0 bases at J, with 8 bases in the middle. The CDR3 totals 13 residues. The DNA of the CDR3 is TGTGCCAGCAGCCCGACAGGCTCCTACGAGCAGTACTTC. This sequence encodes CASSPTGSYEQYF.

The chain recombines TRBV27 with TRBJ2-1; 12 positions agree with TRBD2. This CDR3 spans 19 amino acids. V dropped 4 bases and J dropped 0; count of bases not matched to a gene: 10. Germline CDR1 reads MNHEY; CDR2 reads SMNVEV (reference sequence). CDR3 in amino acids: CASSSETSGRPSSYNEQFF. As DNA, the CDR3 is TGTGCCAGCAGTTCCGAAACTAGCGGGAGGCCAAGCTCCTACAATGAGCAGTTCTTC.